Presented here are 10 T cell receptor beta chains from one specimen sequenced in a study of vaccination and CD4 T cells after COVID-19 (dated by TCRdb to between 2021 and 2022). Receptor amplification or capture employed PCR. The sequencing machine was an Illumina iSeq 100. DNA from cultured CD4+ T cells was subjected to TCR sequencing with the Oncomine TCR Beta short-read assay at the Johns Hopkins FTIC core. TCRdb took the public reads, trimmed them with fastp at Q25, ran MiXCR for clone calling and kept in-frame beta chains. Entries that share a CDR3 protein sequence are merged under the most common genes and DNA. The sample table records roughly 14,000 distinct CDR3 sequences; around 55% of these occur just once. Roughly 17% of the sample goes to the ten largest clones. Their antigens remain unidentified. The treatment or condition label corresponds to: approximately nine-day PBMC culture with coronavirus spike peptide pools or control peptides (ViraFEST assay).

Source material: CD4+ T cells from blood, cultured in vitro. All receptors come from a human donor who had recovered from COVID-19.

V and J are TRBV19 and TRBJ2-1; TRBD1 agrees at 7 bases. Trimming cost V 6 bases and J 6 bases; bases outside gene matches: 8. The CDR3 has 14 amino acids. CDR1 and CDR2 from the germline V gene are LNHDA and SQIVND (reference sequence). The chain's CDR3 is CASSVRGLGNEQFF. In DNA form, the CDR3 reads TGTGCCAGTAGCGTGAGGGGGCTAGGCAATGAGCAGTTCTTC.

The CDR3 DNA sequence: TGTGCCAGCCAATCCGGGACTAGAGTCTTCACCGGGGAGCTGTTTTTT. Translated: CASQSGTRVFTGELFF. The V call is TRBV28, the J call TRBJ2-2; 8 bases line up with TRBD2. This CDR3 comprises 16 residues. V trimming: 8 bases; J trimming: 4 bases; junction bases outside the gene matches: 12. Per the germline V gene, CDR1 is MDHEN and CDR2 is SYDVKM.

The chain is built from TRBV27 and TRBJ2-3; D is perhaps TRBD2 (5 bases). CDR1 is MNHEY and CDR2 is SMNVEV in the germline V gene (reference sequence). V was cut by 6 bases and J by 6 bases, with 13 bases left in between. The CDR3 has 13 residues. CDR3: CASRDSISDTQYF. In nucleotides, the CDR3 is TGTGCCAGCAGGGACTCGATTTCGGATACGCAGTATTTT.

Concerning this clonotype itself: The junction departs from the called germline gene at one end, perhaps through a read error. The chain couples TRBV7-2 to TRBJ2-3; no definite D call. The CDR3 runs 14 residues. Germline assignment: CDR1 SGHTA and CDR2 FQGNSA. The CDR3 loop reads CAGSLYLVTDTQYF. For the CDR3, the DNA is TGTGCCGGCAGCTTATATCTAGTCACAGATACGCAGTATTTT.

The V call is TRBV10-2, the J call TRBJ1-2; 9 bases line up with TRBD1. V gave up 6 bases and J gave up 4 bases; unmatched junction bases: 12. CDR3 length equals 16 residues. Per germline, CDR1 WSHSY and CDR2 SAAADI. CDR3: CASRESGQGLSYGYTF. The CDR3 nucleotides are TGCGCCAGCAGGGAATCGGGACAGGGACTTTCCTATGGCTACACCTTC.

This chain joins TRBV4-1 and TRBJ2-7; 7 positions agree with TRBD2. CDR1 MGHRA and CDR2 YSYEKL come from the germline V gene. Trimming cost V 1 base and J 3 bases; bases outside gene matches: 6. This CDR3 spans 15 amino acids. CDR3 loop: CASSQATSVNYEQYF. The CDR3 bases are TGCGCCAGCAGCCAAGCCACTAGCGTAAACTACGAGCAGTACTTC.

This chain uses TRBV4-1 with TRBJ2-5; 11 nucleotides agree with TRBD1. Unmatched junction bases numbered 10, after V lost 0 bases and J lost 1 base. From germline, CDR1 is MGHRA and CDR2 YSYEKL. The CDR3 loop spans 19 amino acids. The CDR3 region has the DNA TGCGCCAGCAGCCAAGATAGGACAGGGGGCCCGAAACGCCAAGAGACCCAGTACTTC. This encodes CASSQDRTGGPKRQETQYF.

With regard to this clonotype: A read error may produce the germline difference seen at one junction end. The CDR3 sequence: CGSSGSLNQPQHF. As DNA, the CDR3 is TGTGGCAGTAGCGGATCTCTGAATCAGCCCCAGCATTTT. This chain joins TRBV19 and TRBJ1-5; D gene ambiguous. Per germline, CDR1 LNHDA and CDR2 SQIVND (reference sequence). The CDR3 contains 13 residues.

The rearrangement uses TRBV6-1 and TRBJ1-2; D uncertain. In germline, CDR1 is MNHNS, CDR2 SASEGT. The length of the CDR3 is 13 residues. V was pared by 6 bases and J by 2 bases, with 10 bases between. CDR3 residues: CASRSSGNYGYTF. CDR3 in DNA: TGTGCCAGCAGATCCTCTGGGAACTATGGCTACACCTTC.

The chain is built from TRBV19 and TRBJ2-7; D gene uncertain. V was clipped by 4 bases and J by 3 bases, with 10 bases between them. In germline, CDR1 is LNHDA, CDR2 SQIVND (reference sequence). This CDR3 is built from 13 residues. CDR3 sequence: CASSTSRFYEQYF. For the CDR3, the DNA is TGTGCCAGTAGTACATCAAGATTCTACGAGCAGTACTTC.